The T cell receptor beta chain described here comes from a study of vaccination and CD4 T cells after COVID-19. About the study: From HCoV-229E, HCoV-OC43, HCoV-NL63 and SARS-CoV-2, overlapping spike peptides were used to stimulate the cells. For control cultures, the treatment was a CEFX pool, an HIV-1 Nef pool, or no peptide.

Overall study findings and caveats: A median 86.3% of convalescent patients' SARS-CoV-2-reactive clones emerged only after vaccination.

Sequencing of the DNA from cultured CD4+ T cells was carried out with the Oncomine TCR Beta short-read assay. MiXCR, run by TCRdb on the PCR reads, gives a single entry per CDR3 protein. There are 20,000 to 25,000 distinct CDR3 sequences in the sample; nearly 50% occur only once, and 4.5% to 5.5% lies in the top ten. Points on this clonotype: Its matching antigen is unknown.

Indicated treatment: roughly 10-day PBMC culture with coronavirus spike peptide pools or control peptides (ViraFEST assay). Via ViraFEST, peptide pools expanded antigen-specific T cells before TCR sequencing. Germline lookup yields CDR1 SGHTA and CDR2 FQGNSA. This CDR3 region has 14 residues. Trimming removed 4 bases from V and 0 bases from J; junction bases left unmatched: 3. This chain connects TRBV7-2 to TRBJ2-7; TRBD1 matches at 7 bases. The receptor's source is a human donor who had recovered from COVID-19. Material: CD4+ T cells from blood, cultured in vitro. The CDR3 nucleotides are TGTGCCAGCAGCTCCGACAGGGTCTCCTACGAGCAGTACTTC. Translated, it gives CASSSDRVSYEQYF.